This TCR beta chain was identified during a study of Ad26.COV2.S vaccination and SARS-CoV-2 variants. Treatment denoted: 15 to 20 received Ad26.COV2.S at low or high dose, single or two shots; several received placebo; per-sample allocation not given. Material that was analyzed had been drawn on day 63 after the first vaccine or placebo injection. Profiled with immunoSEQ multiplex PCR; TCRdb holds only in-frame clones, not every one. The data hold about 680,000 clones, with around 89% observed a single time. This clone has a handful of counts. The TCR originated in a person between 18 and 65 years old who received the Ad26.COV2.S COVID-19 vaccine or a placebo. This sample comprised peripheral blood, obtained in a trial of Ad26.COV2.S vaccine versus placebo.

This CDR3 reads CASSQVASGHMADTQYF. CDR3 nucleotides: TGTGCCAGCAGCCAAGTGGCTAGCGGGCACATGGCAGATACGCAGTATTTT. The chain couples TRBV3-1 (or the pseudogene TRBV3-2) to TRBJ2-3; 8 nucleotides agree with TRBD2. CDR1 LGHDT and CDR2 YNNKEL come from the germline V gene (reference sequence). The V gene end was trimmed by 1 base and the J gene end by 4 bases; junction bases not matched to a gene: 10. This CDR3 has 17 residues.